The clone carrying this TCR beta chain was seen only a few times. Its antigen is undetermined. Method: immunoSEQ multiplex PCR; TCRdb's copy keeps in-frame clones and lacks some. The data hold about 36,000 clones, with roughly 69% observed a single time. This sample stems from a study of OX40 agonist ivuxolimab in advanced cancers. Study details: Ivuxolimab, an agonist antibody against OX40 (CD134), was given to patients. Study results and limitations: In CD8+ T cells, expanded clones were on average more numerous than in CD4+. Antigens targeted by the expanded peripheral T cells were not determined.

This clonotype originated in an adult with an advanced solid tumor such as melanoma, head and neck, liver or kidney cancer. The source material was CD4+ or CD8+ T cells sorted from blood, sampled in a trial of the OX40 agonist ivuxolimab.

This chain's CDR3 is CASSVGGRLGYTF. Here the CDR3 DNA reads TGTGCCAGCAGCGTAGGGGGGCGGCTAGGCTACACCTTC. The chain employs TRBV11-2 and TRBJ1-2, with a tentative D call TRBD1 (6 bases). Trimming took 5 bases from V and 8 from J, leaving 15 bases between them. Germline V gene lookup returns CDR1 SGHAT and CDR2 FQNNGV. This CDR3 comprises 13 residues.